The TCR beta chain under discussion was sequenced for a study of T-cell memory formation after mild COVID-19. In TCRdb, the 5' RACE reads were re-called with MiXCR into one record per CDR3 protein. In the table there are 250,000 to 300,000 distinct CDR3 sequences, 15% to 20% of which are singletons. The sample was PBMCs or a T cell subset sorted from them (not recorded which). The TCR comes from a man between 18 and 29 years old who had mild COVID-19 (a few samples of this study predate the infection). Cell type and time point are not known.

The CDR3 DNA is TGTGCCAGCACCTCCGGAAGGGCAGATACGCAGTATTTT. Translated, it gives CASTSGRADTQYF. The chain employs TRBV28 and TRBJ2-3; D is uncertain. The V gene lost 7 bases and the J gene lost 4 bases, with 12 bases spanning the gap. Germline-derived CDR1 and CDR2 are MDHEN and SYDVKM. There are 13 residues in the CDR3.